The clone carrying this T cell receptor beta chain was counted many times. Germline V gene lookup returns CDR1 MNHEY and CDR2 SVGEGT. V was clipped by 5 bases and J by 7 bases; unmatched bases: 10. This CDR3 comprises 14 residues. CD45RA-CD27- cells were effector memory; CD45RA+CD27- cells were EMRA. The data originate from a study of naive and memory T cell subsets. Both TRBC1 and TRBC2 were covered by a beta constant-region primer of two equimolar oligonucleotides. The ligated cDNA underwent four PCR rounds using SP2 and nested alpha and beta constant-region primers. A 12-nucleotide UMI and the SP2 primer were added to the cDNA 3' end by oligonucleotide ligation. TCRdb processed the UMI-ligation and nested PCR reads anew with MiXCR; each CDR3 protein has one entry. The table shows 8,500 to 10,000 distinct CDR3 sequences, with around 5.4% occurring only once.

The sequenced sample was CD4+ TEMRA cells from blood. As for subset: effector memory re-expressing CD45RA, CD45RA+ CD27-. The V call is TRBV6-2 or TRBV6-3, the J call TRBJ1-2, with TRBD1 matching 7 bases. This TCR was sampled from a human donor in good health. CDR3 residues: CASSGTGQLGGYTF. Here the CDR3 DNA reads TGTGCCAGCAGTGGGACGGGACAGCTTGGTGGCTACACCTTC.